This entry lists 6 T cell receptor beta chains sequenced from one sample in a study of identical twins. Each CDR3 protein is one row after TCRdb ran MiXCR on the 5' RACE reads. This table has roughly 710,000 distinct CDR3 sequences, 5.5% to 6.5% appearing once. The sequenced sample was naive T cells sorted from blood. These receptors originate from a young man in good health.

This clonotype was recorded many times. The CDR3 region is CSVVGLAKNIQYF. The CDR3 region has the DNA TGCAGCGTTGTAGGGCTAGCCAAAAACATTCAGTACTTC. The chain has TRBV29-1 and TRBJ2-4; D is ambiguous. The V gene lost 4 bases and the J gene lost 0 bases, with 7 bases spanning the gap. This CDR3 is built from 13 residues. Looked up from germline, CDR1 is SQVTM and CDR2 is ANQGSEA.

Many counts were recorded for this clonotype. The gene calls are TRBV5-5 and TRBJ1-5; D is ambiguous. Trimming took 0 bases from V and 2 from J, leaving 6 bases between them. CDR1 is SGHKS and CDR2 is YYEKEE in the germline V gene (reference sequence). The CDR3 loop spans 14 amino acids. The CDR3 DNA sequence: TGTGCCAGCAGCTTGGTAGATCGCAATCAGCCCCAGCATTTT. It specifies CASSLVDRNQPQHF.

The V call is TRBV5-1, the J call TRBJ2-2; 15 nucleotides match TRBD2. V was pared by 3 bases and J by 6 bases, with 6 bases of the junction left unmatched. Germline assignment: CDR1 SGHRS and CDR2 YFSETQ. This CDR3 spans 17 amino acids. CDR3 protein: CASSSGLAGGVAGELFF. The CDR3 nucleotides are TGCGCCAGCAGCTCAGGACTAGCGGGAGGGGTCGCCGGGGAGCTGTTTTTT.

This chain links TRBV27 with TRBJ2-4; TRBD1 matches 7 bases. This CDR3 is 14 amino acids long. Germline CDR1 is MNHEY and CDR2 is SMNVEV (reference sequence). Unmatched junction bases numbered 16, after V lost 7 bases and J lost 13 bases. In DNA, the CDR3 is TGTGCCAGCACCTCCCGGTCGGGACAGCTTATCCAGTACTTC. Amino acids: CASTSRSGQLIQYF.

The sample holds many counts of this clonotype. The genes are TRBV20-1 and TRBJ2-4; 8 nucleotides line up with TRBD1. CDR1 is DFQATT, CDR2 SNEGSKA, per germline (reference sequence). J lost 3 bases, V lost 6 bases, and 7 bases had no gene match. This CDR3 has 14 residues. The CDR3 DNA sequence: TGCAGTGCAACGGACAGGGCAGGCAAAAACATTCAGTACTTC. This translates into CSATDRAGKNIQYF.

The chain carries TRBV5-1 and TRBJ2-1; D is unresolved. Trimming took 4 bases from V and 8 from J, leaving 10 bases between them. The germline V gene encodes CDR1 SGHRS and CDR2 YFSETQ. The CDR3 contains 12 residues. The CDR3 reads CASSSATDEQFF. In DNA form, the CDR3 reads TGCGCCAGCAGCAGCGCCACGGATGAGCAGTTCTTC.